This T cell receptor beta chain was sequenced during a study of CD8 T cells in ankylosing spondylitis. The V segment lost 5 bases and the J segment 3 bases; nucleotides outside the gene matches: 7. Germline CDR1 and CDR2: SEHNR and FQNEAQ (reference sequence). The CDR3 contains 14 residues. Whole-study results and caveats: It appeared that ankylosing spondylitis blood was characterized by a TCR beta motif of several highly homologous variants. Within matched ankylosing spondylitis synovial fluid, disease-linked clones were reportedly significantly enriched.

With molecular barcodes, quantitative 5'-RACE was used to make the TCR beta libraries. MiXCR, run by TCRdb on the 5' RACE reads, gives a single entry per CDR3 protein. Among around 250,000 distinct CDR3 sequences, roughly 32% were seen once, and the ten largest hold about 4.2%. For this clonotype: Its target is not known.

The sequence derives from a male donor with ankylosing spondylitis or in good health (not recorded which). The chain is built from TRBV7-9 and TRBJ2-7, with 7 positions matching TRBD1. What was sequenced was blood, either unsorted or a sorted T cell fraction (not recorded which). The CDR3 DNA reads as TGTGCCAGCAGCCCGGGGACAGCCAACTACGAGCAGTACTTC. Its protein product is CASSPGTANYEQYF.